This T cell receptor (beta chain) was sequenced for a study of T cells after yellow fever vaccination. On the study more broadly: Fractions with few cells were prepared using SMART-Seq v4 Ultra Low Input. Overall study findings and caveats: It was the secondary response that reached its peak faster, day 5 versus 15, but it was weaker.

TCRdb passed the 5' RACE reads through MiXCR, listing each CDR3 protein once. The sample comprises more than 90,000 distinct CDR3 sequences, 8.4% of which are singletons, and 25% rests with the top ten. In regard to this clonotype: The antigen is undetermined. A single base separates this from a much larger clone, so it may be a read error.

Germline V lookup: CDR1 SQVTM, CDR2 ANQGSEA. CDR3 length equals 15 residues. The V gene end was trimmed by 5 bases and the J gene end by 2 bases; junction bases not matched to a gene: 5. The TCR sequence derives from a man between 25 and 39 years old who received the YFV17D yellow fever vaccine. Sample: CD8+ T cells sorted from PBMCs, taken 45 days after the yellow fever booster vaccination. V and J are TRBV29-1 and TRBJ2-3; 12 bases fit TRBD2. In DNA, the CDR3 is TGCAGCGTTACCCTAGCGGGAGGGCACACAGATACGCAGTATTTT. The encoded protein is CSVTLAGGHTDTQYF.